One and the same sample provided the 22 T cell receptor beta chains below, sequenced in a study of response to subunit inactivated influenza vaccine. Via MiXCR, TCRdb re-called the RT-PCR reads, giving one row per CDR3 protein. The table lists about 500,000 distinct CDR3 sequences, about 17% of them singletons, with approximately 3% in the top ten. The source was CD4+ T cells sorted from PBMCs, collected less than 30 months after vaccination. The source is a man between 50 and 69 years old who received an inactivated influenza vaccine.

This clonotype has a count of ten or more. This CDR3 is CASSLGPGGNQPQHF. As DNA, the CDR3 is TGTGCCAGCAGTTTGGGCCCAGGAGGGAATCAGCCCCAGCATTTT. The V gene is TRBV12-3 or TRBV12-4, the J gene TRBJ1-5; the D is unclear. This CDR3 region has 15 residues. V lost 3 bases and J lost 4, with 13 bases in between.

The V call is TRBV2, the J call TRBJ2-3; 9 nucleotides agree with TRBD2. This CDR3 has 14 amino acids. V gave up 5 bases and J gave up 5 bases; unmatched junction bases: 5. Germline lookup yields CDR1 SNHLY and CDR2 FYNNEI. The CDR3 here is CASSFSGGVDTQYF. DNA of the CDR3: TGTGCCAGCAGTTTTAGCGGGGGAGTAGATACGCAGTATTTT. Full variable domain (missing parts from reference TRBV2 and TRBJ2-3): EPEVTQTPSHQVTQMGQEVILRCVPISNHLYFYWYRQILGQKVEFLVSFYNNEISEKSEIFDDQFSVERPDGSNFTLKIRSTKLEDSAMYFCASSFSGGVDTQYFGPGTRLTVL.

This chain connects TRBV28 to TRBJ2-1, with D possibly matching TRBD2 (6 bases). Between the trimmed V and J ends, which lost 6 bases and 3 bases, there was a span of 9 bases. The CDR3 is 13 amino acids. Germline lookup yields CDR1 MDHEN and CDR2 SYDVKM. The CDR3, as DNA: TGTGCCAGCAGGGGAGGCTACTACAATGAGCAGTTCTTC. Translated, it gives CASRGGYYNEQFF.

This clonotype was counted a few times. This rearrangement joins TRBV5-1 to TRBJ2-3; 9 bases are a match to TRBD1. The CDR3 loop spans 14 amino acids. Germline loops: CDR1 SGHRS, CDR2 YFSETQ. Trimming took 4 bases from V and 5 from J; bases not matched to a gene: 5. The DNA for the CDR3 is TGCGCCAGCAGCCCGGGACAGGGTGGAGATACGCAGTATTTT. It encodes CASSPGQGGDTQYF. Looking up the rest from reference TRBV5-1 and TRBJ2-3 gives the full variable domain: KAGVTQTPRYLIKTRGQQVTLSCSPISGHRSVSWYQQTPGQGLQFLFEYFSETQRNKGNFPGRFSGRQFSNSRSEMNVSTLELGDSALYLCASSPGQGGDTQYFGPGTRLTVL.

This clonotype was counted between two and nine times. This chain joins TRBV6-5 and TRBJ1-6; unclear D gene. Germline V gene sequence: CDR1 MNHEY, CDR2 SVGAGI. Trimming shortened V by 5 bases and J by 6 bases, and 5 bases separated the two germline ends. CDR3 length: 12 amino acids. The CDR3 DNA is TGTGCCAGCAGTAAACCTAATTCACCCCTCCACTTT. Its protein is CASSKPNSPLHF.

V is TRBV7-2 and J is TRBJ1-3; a weak D match, TRBD1 (5 bases). Germline V gene data show CDR1 as SGHTA and CDR2 as FQGNSA. The V end was cut by 4 bases, the J end by 0 bases, with 10 bases between. This CDR3 contains 15 residues. CDR3 coding DNA: TGTGCCAGCAGCTCCCTCGGACACTCTGGAAACACCATATATTTT. Translation gives CASSSLGHSGNTIYF.

A few counts support this clonotype. The rearrangement uses TRBV20-1 and TRBJ2-7; no clear D gene. V was pared by 2 bases and J by 5 bases, with 19 bases between. CDR1 DFQATT and CDR2 SNEGSKA come from the germline V gene (reference sequence). CDR3 length: 15 residues. DNA of the CDR3: TGCAGTGCTAGATCAATTGCTAGGGCATCCCACGAGCAGTACTTC. This sequence encodes CSARSIARASHEQYF.

This clonotype has ten or more counts. This sequence joins TRBV25-1 and TRBJ2-1; D possibly corresponds to TRBD1 (6 bases). Germline lookup yields CDR1 MGHDK and CDR2 SYGVNS. Between the trimmed V and J ends, which lost 5 bases and 1 base, there was a span of 15 bases. This CDR3 is built from 16 residues. The CDR3 reads CASSFHRAKSYNEQFF. The CDR3 nucleotides are TGTGCCAGCAGTTTTCACAGGGCGAAGTCCTACAATGAGCAGTTCTTC.

The chain combines TRBV20-1 with TRBJ2-5; D might be TRBD2 (5 bases). V lost 2 bases and J 2 bases, leaving 12 bases between the germline ends. The CDR3 length is 14 residues. Germline V CDR1 and CDR2: DFQATT, SNEGSKA (reference sequence). For the CDR3, the DNA is TGCAGTGCTAGATTCCGGGATCCACAAGAGACCCAGTACTTC. Translated: CSARFRDPQETQYF.

The chain employs TRBV28 and TRBJ2-5; the match to TRBD2 covers 11 bases. The V gene end was trimmed by 5 bases and the J gene end by 4 bases; junction bases not matched to a gene: 9. The length of the CDR3 is 16 residues. Germline CDR1 is MDHEN and CDR2 is SYDVKM. The CDR3 DNA reads as TGTGCCAGCAGTGGCTCTAGCGGGGGGCTTTTAGAGACCCAGTACTTC. Translating it yields CASSGSSGGLLETQYF.

This clonotype was detected only a few times. This chain links TRBV29-1 with TRBJ2-1, with D possibly TRBD1 on 6 matching bases. The V end lost 7 bases, the J end lost 6 bases, and 22 bases lay between the germline ends. The CDR3 consists of 15 residues. Germline V gives CDR1 SQVTM, CDR2 ANQGSEA. In DNA, the CDR3 is TGCAGCGCTTACCAGCAGGGGATTCGCGGCAATGAGCAGTTCTTC. Its protein is CSAYQQGIRGNEQFF.

There are many counts of this clonotype. CDR3 DNA sequence: TGCAGCGTTGAAGATCTTGTCTGGGACACGCAAGAGACCCAGTACTTC. Its protein product is CSVEDLVWDTQETQYF. The chain couples TRBV29-1 to TRBJ2-5, with D possibly being TRBD1 (6 bases). Germline CDR1 is SQVTM and CDR2 is ANQGSEA. The length of the CDR3 is 16 residues. V was trimmed by 0 bases and J by 2 bases, leaving 16 bases between them.

The chain has TRBV4-3 and TRBJ2-6; no clear D. V lost 0 bases and J 0 bases, leaving 3 bases between the germline ends. This CDR3 is 15 amino acids long. CDR1 and CDR2 (germline): LGHNA, YSLEER. In DNA, the CDR3 is TGCGCCAGCAGCCAAGATTTCTCTGGGGCCAACGTCCTGACTTTC. It translates to CASSQDFSGANVLTF.

The V call is TRBV7-9, the J call TRBJ1-1; D is possibly TRBD1 (6 bases). Germline V gene data show CDR1 as SEHNR and CDR2 as FQNEAQ (reference sequence). Trimming pared 5 bases from V and 0 bases from J, leaving 16 bases between. The length of the CDR3 is 16 residues. The DNA of the CDR3 is TGTGCCAGCAGCCCGACCGGACAGCTCATGAACACTGAAGCTTTCTTT. This translates into CASSPTGQLMNTEAFF.

The V and J genes are TRBV6-1 and TRBJ2-7, with D tentatively TRBD1 or TRBD2 (5 bases each). Deletions cut 7 bases from V and 5 bases from J, with 18 bases between. CDR3 length: 14 residues. Germline assignment: CDR1 MNHNS and CDR2 SASEGT. The CDR3 protein is CASNTDGTLNEQYF. The CDR3 DNA reads TGTGCCAGCAATACTGACGGGACCCTAAACGAGCAGTACTTC.

The chain recombines TRBV24-1 with TRBJ2-1; 7 bases are shared with TRBD1. After removal of 3 bases from V and 0 bases from J, the junction contained 13 bases not matched to a gene. The CDR3 runs 19 residues. CDR1 KGHDR and CDR2 SFDVKD come from the germline V gene. The CDR3 sequence: CATSDTTLTGSSSYNEQFF. CDR3 nucleotides: TGTGCCACCAGTGATACTACTCTGACAGGGTCAAGCTCCTACAATGAGCAGTTCTTC.

The V and J genes are TRBV29-1 and TRBJ2-2, with TRBD1 as a possible D gene (5 bases). This CDR3 comprises 14 residues. From germline, CDR1 is SQVTM and CDR2 ANQGSEA. V was shortened by 4 bases and J by 3 bases, with 12 bases between the two germline ends. CDR3 sequence: CSVVPGRYTGELFF. The CDR3 nucleotides are TGCAGCGTTGTGCCAGGGCGGTACACCGGGGAGCTGTTTTTT.

This clonotype turned up a few times. This rearrangement joins TRBV29-1 to TRBJ2-2; perhaps TRBD2 as D (6 bases). Germline lookup yields CDR1 SQVTM and CDR2 ANQGSEA. V lost 5 bases and J 0 bases, leaving 10 bases between the germline ends. The CDR3 loop spans 14 amino acids. CDR3 in amino acids: CSVSAGTNTGELFF. CDR3 coding DNA: TGCAGCGTTTCGGCGGGGACGAACACCGGGGAGCTGTTTTTT.

This clonotype was seen a few times. This chain connects TRBV20-1 to TRBJ2-5, with 7 bases that match TRBD2. V gave up 0 bases and J gave up 4 bases; unmatched junction bases: 5. Germline values: CDR1 DFQATT, CDR2 SNEGSKA (reference sequence). CDR3 length: 14 amino acids. Written as DNA, the CDR3 is TGCAGTGCTAGAGATGGGAGGGCAGCAGAGACCCAGTACTTC. Protein product: CSARDGRAAETQYF.

In DNA form, the CDR3 reads TGTGCCATCACGACAGGGGCCACAGATACGCAGTATTTT. It specifies CAITTGATDTQYF. The rearrangement links TRBV10-3 to TRBJ2-3, with 8 bases fitting TRBD1. The trim removed 7 bases at V and 2 bases at J, leaving 2 bases unmatched. Germline loops: CDR1 ENHRY, CDR2 SYGVKD. This CDR3 has 13 amino acids.

This clonotype was seen a handful of times. The rearrangement links TRBV3-1 to TRBJ2-7, with D unclear. Trimming pared 5 bases from V and 2 bases from J, leaving 7 bases between. The CDR3 covers 12 residues. From germline, CDR1 is LGHDT and CDR2 YNNKEL (reference sequence). CDR3 nucleotides: TGTGCCAGCAGCAACAGCCCCTACGAGCAGTACTTC. Its translation is CASSNSPYEQYF.

This clonotype was observed a few times. This rearrangement joins TRBV7-3 to TRBJ2-2; 8 bases match TRBD1. The CDR3 is made up of 14 amino acids. CDR1 is SGHTA and CDR2 is FQGTGA in the germline V gene. Trimming removed 5 bases from V and 5 bases from J; junction bases left unmatched: 4. CDR3 DNA: TGTGCCAGCAGCGGACAGGGTACAACCGGGGAGCTGTTTTTT. Protein: CASSGQGTTGELFF.